The source of this T cell receptor (beta chain) is a study of cytomegalovirus exposure and HLA in healthy donors. Study overall: As an earlier analysis found, around 200 million T cells yielded 100 million to 130 million unique TCR beta sequences. The Caucasian-associated ancestry cluster contained about 80% of the approximately 390 genotyped donors. Study observations and caveats: It has been reported that TCR beta sequences accurately predicted the HLA-A and HLA-B alleles of most subjects. In a later analysis, DRB1 alleles had the most associated TCRs; HLA-C alleles the fewest.

Germline lookup yields CDR1 SGDLS and CDR2 YYNGEE. The CDR3 is made up of 15 amino acids. V lost 0 bases to trimming and J lost 5 bases; unmatched junction nucleotides: 6. This clone turned up a few times. Its antigen is undetermined. Researchers ran the PCR with 60 Vbeta and 13 Jbeta primers. Sequenced by immunoSEQ multiplex PCR; TCRdb stores in-frame clones only, minus some. The sample has 90,000 to 150,000 clones, approximately 76% seen once. This receptor was identified in a man between 45 and 60 years old in good health and CMV-seropositive. The specimen sequenced was PBMCs. This chain uses TRBV9 with TRBJ2-3; 7 positions agree with TRBD2. The DNA for the CDR3 is TGTGCCAGCAGCGTAGAGGCGGGAGCCCTAGATACGCAGTATTTT. This encodes CASSVEAGALDTQYF. Variable domain in full (rest from reference TRBV9 and TRBJ2-3): DSGVTQTPKHLITATGQRVTLRCSPRSGDLSVYWYQQSLDQGLQFLIQYYNGEERAKGNILERFSAQQFPDLHSELNLSSLELGDSALYFCASSVEAGALDTQYFGPGTRLTVL.